This T cell receptor (beta chain) was identified in a study of blood T cell repertoires in COVID-19. This CDR3 is built from 16 residues. The germline V and J ends were trimmed by 0 bases and 2 bases, with 14 bases remaining between them. CDR1 is GTSNPN, CDR2 SVGIG, per germline (reference sequence). Sequenced by immunoSEQ multiplex PCR; TCRdb stores in-frame clones only, minus some. The data contain 200,000 to 250,000 clones, 90% of them seen just once; the ten biggest clones take up approximately 15%. The chain has TRBV30 and TRBJ1-5; no clear D gene. This clonotype was obtained from a man aged 30 to 45 who had been exposed to COVID-19. The source material was PBMCs or T cells enriched from blood (not recorded which). CDR3 coding DNA: TGTGCCTGGAGTGTAATGACGACGGGAGGCAATCAGCCCCAGCATTTT. Amino acid sequence: CAWSVMTTGGNQPQHF.